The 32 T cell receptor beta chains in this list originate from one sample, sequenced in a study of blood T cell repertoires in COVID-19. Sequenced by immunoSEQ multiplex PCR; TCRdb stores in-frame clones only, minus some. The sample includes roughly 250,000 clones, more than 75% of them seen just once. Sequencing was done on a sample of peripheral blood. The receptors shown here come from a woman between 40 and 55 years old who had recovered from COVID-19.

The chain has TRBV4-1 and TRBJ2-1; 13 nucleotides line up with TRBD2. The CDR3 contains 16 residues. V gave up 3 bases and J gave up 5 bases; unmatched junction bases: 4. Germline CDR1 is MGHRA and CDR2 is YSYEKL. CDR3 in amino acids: CASSQPGTSGNNEQFF. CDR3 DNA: TGCGCCAGCAGCCAGCCCGGGACTAGCGGGAACAATGAGCAGTTCTTC.

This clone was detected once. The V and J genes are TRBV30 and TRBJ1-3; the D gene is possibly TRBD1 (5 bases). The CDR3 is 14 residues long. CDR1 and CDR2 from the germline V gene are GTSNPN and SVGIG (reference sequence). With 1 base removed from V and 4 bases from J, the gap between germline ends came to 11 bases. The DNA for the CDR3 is TGTGCCTGGAGTGGGGGCAGCGCAGGAAACACCATATATTTT. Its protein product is CAWSGGSAGNTIYF.

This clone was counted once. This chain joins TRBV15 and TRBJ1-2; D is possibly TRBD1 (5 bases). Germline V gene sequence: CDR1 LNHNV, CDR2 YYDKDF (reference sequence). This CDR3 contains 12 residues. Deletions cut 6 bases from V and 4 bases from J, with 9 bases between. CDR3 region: CATSEDSYGYTF. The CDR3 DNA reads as TGTGCCACCAGTGAAGACAGCTATGGCTACACCTTC.

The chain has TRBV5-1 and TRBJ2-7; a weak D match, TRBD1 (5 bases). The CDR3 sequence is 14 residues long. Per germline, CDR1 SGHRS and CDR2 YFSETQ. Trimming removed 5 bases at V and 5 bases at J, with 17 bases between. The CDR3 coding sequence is TGCGCCAGCAGGGTCGCCTCCCAGGGTGACGAGCAGTACTTC. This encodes CASRVASQGDEQYF. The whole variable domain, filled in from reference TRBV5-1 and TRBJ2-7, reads KAGVTQTPRYLIKTRGQQVTLSCSPISGHRSVSWYQQTPGQGLQFLFEYFSETQRNKGNFPGRFSGRQFSNSRSEMNVSTLELGDSALYLCASRVASQGDEQYFGPGTRLTVT.

The DNA of the CDR3 is TGTGCCAGCTCACCATTAGGCGGGACCGGGGAGCTGTTTTTT. Its protein product is CASSPLGGTGELFF. The chain links TRBV18 to TRBJ2-2, with D tentatively TRBD2 (5 bases). This CDR3 contains 14 residues. CDR1 is KGHSH and CDR2 is LQKENI in the germline V gene. Trimming stripped 2 bases from V and 5 bases from J, with 9 bases between.

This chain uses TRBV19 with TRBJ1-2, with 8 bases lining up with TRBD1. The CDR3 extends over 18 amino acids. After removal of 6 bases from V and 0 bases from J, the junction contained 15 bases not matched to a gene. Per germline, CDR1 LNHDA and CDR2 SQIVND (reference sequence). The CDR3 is CASSRDRPLSSTNYGYTF. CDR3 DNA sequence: TGTGCCAGTAGCCGGGACAGGCCATTAAGCTCTACTAACTATGGCTACACCTTC.

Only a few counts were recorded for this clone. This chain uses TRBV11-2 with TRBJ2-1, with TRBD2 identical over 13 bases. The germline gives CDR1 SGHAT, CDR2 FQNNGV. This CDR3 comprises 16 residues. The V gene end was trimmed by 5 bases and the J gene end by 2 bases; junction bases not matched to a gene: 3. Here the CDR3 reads CASSPLAGGPYNEQFF. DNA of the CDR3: TGTGCCAGCAGCCCACTAGCGGGAGGGCCCTACAATGAGCAGTTCTTC.

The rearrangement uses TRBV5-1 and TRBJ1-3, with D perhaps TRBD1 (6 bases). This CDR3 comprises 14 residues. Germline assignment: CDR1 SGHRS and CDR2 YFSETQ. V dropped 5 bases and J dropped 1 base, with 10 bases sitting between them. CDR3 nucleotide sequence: TGCGCCAGCAGAAACACAGGGTCTGGAAACACCATATATTTT. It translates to CASRNTGSGNTIYF.

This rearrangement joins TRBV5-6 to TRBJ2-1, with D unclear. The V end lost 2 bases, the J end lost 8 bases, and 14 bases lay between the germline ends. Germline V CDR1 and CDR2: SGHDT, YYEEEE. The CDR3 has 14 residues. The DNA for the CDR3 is TGTGCCAGCAGCTTTGGGCCACCATTGGATGAGCAGTTCTTC. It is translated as CASSFGPPLDEQFF. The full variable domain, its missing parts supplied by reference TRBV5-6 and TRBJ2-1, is DAGVTQSPTHLIKTRGQQVTLRCSPKSGHDTVSWYQQALGQGPQFIFQYYEEEERQRGNFPDRFSGHQFPNYSSELNVNALLLGDSALYLCASSFGPPLDEQFFGPGTRLTVL.

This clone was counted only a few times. CDR3: CASSYGRNGGNTIYF. The DNA of the CDR3 is TGTGCCAGCAGTTATGGGCGTAACGGAGGAAACACCATATATTTT. The rearrangement uses TRBV6-6 and TRBJ1-3; D is ambiguous. V was cut by 3 bases and J by 4 bases, with 13 bases left in between. From germline, CDR1 is MNHNY and CDR2 SVGAGI (reference sequence). The CDR3 is made up of 15 amino acids.

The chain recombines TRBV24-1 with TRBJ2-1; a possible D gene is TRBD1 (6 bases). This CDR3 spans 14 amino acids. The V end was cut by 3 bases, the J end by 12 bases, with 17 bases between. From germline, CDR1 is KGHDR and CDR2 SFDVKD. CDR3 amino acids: CATSDSLGARGQFF. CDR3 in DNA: TGTGCCACCAGTGATAGCCTGGGGGCCCGGGGGCAGTTCTTC.

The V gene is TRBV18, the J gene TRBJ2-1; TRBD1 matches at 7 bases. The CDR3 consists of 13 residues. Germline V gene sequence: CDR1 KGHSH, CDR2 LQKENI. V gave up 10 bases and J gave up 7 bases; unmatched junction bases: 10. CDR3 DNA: TGTGCCACCCTGAACCCAGGGGGAAATGAGCAGTTCTTC. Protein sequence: CATLNPGGNEQFF.

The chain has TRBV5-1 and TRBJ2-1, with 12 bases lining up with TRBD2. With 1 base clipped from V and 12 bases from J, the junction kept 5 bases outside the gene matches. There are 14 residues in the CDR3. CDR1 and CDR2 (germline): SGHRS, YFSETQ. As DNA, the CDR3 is TGCGCCAGCAGCTTGTCCCTAGCGGGGGGGGTGCAGTTCTTC. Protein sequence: CASSLSLAGGVQFF.

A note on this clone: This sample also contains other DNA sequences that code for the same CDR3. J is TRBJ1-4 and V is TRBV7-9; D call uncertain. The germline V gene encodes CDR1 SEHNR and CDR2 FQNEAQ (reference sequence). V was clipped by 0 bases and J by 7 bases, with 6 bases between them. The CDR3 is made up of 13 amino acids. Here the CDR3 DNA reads TGTGCCAGCAGCTTAGCCGGTGGTGAAAAACTGTTTTTT. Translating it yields CASSLAGGEKLFF.

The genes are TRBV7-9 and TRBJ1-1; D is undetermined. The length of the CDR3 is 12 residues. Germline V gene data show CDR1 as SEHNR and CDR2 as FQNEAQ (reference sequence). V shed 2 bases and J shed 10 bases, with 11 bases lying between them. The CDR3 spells CASSLYGRGAFF. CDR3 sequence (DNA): TGTGCCAGCAGCTTATACGGGCGGGGAGCTTTCTTT.

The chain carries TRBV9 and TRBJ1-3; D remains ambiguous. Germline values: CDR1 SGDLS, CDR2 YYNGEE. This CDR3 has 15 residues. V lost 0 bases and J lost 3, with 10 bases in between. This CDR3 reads CASSVAGRVGNTIYF. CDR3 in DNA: TGTGCCAGCAGCGTAGCCGGTCGGGTTGGAAACACCATATATTTT. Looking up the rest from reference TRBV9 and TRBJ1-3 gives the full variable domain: DSGVTQTPKHLITATGQRVTLRCSPRSGDLSVYWYQQSLDQGLQFLIQYYNGEERAKGNILERFSAQQFPDLHSELNLSSLELGDSALYFCASSVAGRVGNTIYFGEGSWLTVV.

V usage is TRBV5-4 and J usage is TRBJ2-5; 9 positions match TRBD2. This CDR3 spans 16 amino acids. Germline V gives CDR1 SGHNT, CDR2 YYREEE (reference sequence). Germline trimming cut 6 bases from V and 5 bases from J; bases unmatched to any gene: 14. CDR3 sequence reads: CASTPGLAGIGETQYF. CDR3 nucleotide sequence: TGTGCCAGCACCCCCGGGCTAGCGGGAATCGGTGAGACCCAGTACTTC.

The CDR3 sequence is CASIDRGYGYTF. CDR3 DNA sequence: TGTGCCAGCATCGACAGGGGCTATGGCTACACCTTC. The V and J genes are TRBV6-6 and TRBJ1-2; 8 bases line up with TRBD1. Germline trimming cut 7 bases from V and 4 bases from J; bases unmatched to any gene: 2. Germline CDR1 is MNHNY and CDR2 is SVGAGI (reference sequence). The CDR3 extends over 12 amino acids.

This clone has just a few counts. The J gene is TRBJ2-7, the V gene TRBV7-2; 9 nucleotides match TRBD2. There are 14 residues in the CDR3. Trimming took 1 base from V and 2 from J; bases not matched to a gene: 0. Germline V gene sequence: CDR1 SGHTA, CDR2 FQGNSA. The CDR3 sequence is CASSLGGRAYEQYF. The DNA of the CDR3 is TGTGCCAGCAGCTTAGGCGGGAGGGCCTACGAGCAGTACTTC.

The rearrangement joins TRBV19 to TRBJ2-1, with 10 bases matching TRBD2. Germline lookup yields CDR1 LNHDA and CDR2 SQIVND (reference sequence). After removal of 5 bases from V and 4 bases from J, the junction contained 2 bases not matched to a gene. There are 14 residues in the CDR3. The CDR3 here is CASSGLAAYNEQFF. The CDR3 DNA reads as TGTGCCAGTAGTGGACTAGCGGCGTACAATGAGCAGTTCTTC.

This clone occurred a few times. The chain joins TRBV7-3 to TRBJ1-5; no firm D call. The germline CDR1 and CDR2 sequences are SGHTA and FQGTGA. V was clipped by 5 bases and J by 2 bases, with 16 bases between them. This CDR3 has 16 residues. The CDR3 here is CASSTPGSWGNQPQHF. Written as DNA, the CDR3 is TGTGCCAGCAGCACTCCGGGGAGTTGGGGCAATCAGCCCCAGCATTTT.

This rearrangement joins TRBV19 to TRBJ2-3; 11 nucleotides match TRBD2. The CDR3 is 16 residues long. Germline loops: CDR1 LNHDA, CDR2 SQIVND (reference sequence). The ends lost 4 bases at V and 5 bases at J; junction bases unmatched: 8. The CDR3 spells CASSRDSGRAQDTQYF. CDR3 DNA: TGTGCCAGTAGTAGAGATAGCGGGAGGGCCCAAGATACGCAGTATTTT.

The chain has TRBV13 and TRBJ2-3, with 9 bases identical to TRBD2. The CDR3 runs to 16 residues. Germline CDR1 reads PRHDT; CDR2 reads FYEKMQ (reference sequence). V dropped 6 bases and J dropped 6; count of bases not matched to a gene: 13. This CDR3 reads CASSPKHLAGRDTQYF. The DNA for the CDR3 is TGTGCCAGCAGTCCGAAGCACCTAGCGGGAAGGGATACGCAGTATTTT.

CDR3 in DNA: TGCGCCAGCAGCCACGGGACACCCCAGCATTTT. Protein sequence: CASSHGTPQHF. The rearrangement joins TRBV23-1 to TRBJ1-5, with D possibly matching TRBD1 (6 bases). TRBV23-1 is filed as an ORF, its function uncertain. The CDR3 is 11 residues long. V lost 6 bases and J lost 10, with 10 bases in between.

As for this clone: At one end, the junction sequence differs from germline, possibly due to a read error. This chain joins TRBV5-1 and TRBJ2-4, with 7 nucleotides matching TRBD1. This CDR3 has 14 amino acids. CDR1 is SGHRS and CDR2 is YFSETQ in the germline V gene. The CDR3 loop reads CASSLGGGKDIQYF. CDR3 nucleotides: TGCGCCAGCAGCTTGGGAGGGGGCAAAGACATTCAGTACTTC.

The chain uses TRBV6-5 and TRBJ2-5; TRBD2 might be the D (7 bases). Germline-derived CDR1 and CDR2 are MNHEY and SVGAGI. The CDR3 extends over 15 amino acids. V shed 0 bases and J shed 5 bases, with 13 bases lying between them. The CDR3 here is CASSYSGLGGETQYF. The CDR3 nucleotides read TGTGCCAGCAGTTACTCCGGACTAGGGGGGGAGACCCAGTACTTC.

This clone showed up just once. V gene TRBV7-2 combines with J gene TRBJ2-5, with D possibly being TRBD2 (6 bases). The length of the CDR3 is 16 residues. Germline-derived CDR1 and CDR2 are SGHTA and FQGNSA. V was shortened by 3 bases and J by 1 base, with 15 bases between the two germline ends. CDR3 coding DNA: TGTGCCAGCAGCTTGTATAGCGGAGCGACCCAAGAGACCCAGTACTTC. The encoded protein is CASSLYSGATQETQYF.

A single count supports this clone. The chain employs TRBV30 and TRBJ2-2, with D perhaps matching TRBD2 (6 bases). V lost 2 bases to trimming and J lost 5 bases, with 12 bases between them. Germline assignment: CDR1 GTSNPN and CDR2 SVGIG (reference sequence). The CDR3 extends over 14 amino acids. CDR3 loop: CAWSWGVGTGELFF. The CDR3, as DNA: TGTGCCTGGAGTTGGGGGGTGGGGACCGGGGAGCTGTTTTTT.

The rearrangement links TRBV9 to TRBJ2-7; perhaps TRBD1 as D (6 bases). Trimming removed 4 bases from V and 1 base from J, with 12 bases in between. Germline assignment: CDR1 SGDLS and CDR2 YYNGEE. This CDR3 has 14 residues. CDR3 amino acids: CASSPWDISYEQYF. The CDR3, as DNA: TGTGCCAGCAGCCCCTGGGACATATCCTACGAGCAGTACTTC.

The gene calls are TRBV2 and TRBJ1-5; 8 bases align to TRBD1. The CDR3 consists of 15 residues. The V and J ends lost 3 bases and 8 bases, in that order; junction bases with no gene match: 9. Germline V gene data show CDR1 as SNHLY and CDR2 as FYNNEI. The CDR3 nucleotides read TGTGCCAGCAGTGATAGACAGGGGAGTAGGGAGCCCCAGCATTTT. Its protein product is CASSDRQGSREPQHF.

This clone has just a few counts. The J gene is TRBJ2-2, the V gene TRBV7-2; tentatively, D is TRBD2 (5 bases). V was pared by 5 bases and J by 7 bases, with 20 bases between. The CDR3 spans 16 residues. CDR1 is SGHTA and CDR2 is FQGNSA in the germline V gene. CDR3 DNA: TGTGCCAGCAGCCCAAGCGGCACCCCGGTAGGCGGGGAGCTGTTTTTT. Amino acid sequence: CASSPSGTPVGGELFF.

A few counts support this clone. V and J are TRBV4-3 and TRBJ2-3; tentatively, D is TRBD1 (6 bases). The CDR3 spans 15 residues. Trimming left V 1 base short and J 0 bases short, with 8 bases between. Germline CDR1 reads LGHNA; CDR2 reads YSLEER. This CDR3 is CASSQGTVSTDTQYF. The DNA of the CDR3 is TGCGCCAGCAGCCAAGGGACAGTGAGCACAGATACGCAGTATTTT.